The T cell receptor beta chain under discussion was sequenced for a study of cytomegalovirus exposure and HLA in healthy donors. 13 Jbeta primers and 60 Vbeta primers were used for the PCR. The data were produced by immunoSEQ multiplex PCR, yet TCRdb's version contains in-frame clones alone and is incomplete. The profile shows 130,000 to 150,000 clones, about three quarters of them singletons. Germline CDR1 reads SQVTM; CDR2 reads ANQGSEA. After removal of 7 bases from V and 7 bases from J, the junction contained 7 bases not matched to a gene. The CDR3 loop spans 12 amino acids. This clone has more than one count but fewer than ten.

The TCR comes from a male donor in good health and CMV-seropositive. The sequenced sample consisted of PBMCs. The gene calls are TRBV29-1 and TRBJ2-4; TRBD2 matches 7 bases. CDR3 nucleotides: TGCAGCGCCATCAGCGGGGTTAACATTCAGTACTTC. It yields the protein CSAISGVNIQYF.